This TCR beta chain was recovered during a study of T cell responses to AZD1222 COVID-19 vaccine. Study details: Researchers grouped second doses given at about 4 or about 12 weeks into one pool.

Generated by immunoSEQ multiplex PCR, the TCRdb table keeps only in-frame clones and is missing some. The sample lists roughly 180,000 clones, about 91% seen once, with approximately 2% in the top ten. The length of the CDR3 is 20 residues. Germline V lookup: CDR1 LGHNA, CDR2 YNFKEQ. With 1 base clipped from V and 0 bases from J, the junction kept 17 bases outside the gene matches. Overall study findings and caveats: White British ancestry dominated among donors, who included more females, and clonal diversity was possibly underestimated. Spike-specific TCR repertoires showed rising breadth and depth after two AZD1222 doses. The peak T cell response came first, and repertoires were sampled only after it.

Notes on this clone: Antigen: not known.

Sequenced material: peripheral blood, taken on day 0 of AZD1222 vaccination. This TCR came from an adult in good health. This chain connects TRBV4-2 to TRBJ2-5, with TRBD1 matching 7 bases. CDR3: CASSQATGKGWSGDQETQYF. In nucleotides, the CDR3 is TGTGCCAGCAGCCAAGCGACAGGGAAAGGCTGGAGTGGAGACCAAGAGACCCAGTACTTC.